The sequence of this T cell receptor beta chain was determined in a study of T-cell reconstitution after alpha-beta-depleted transplantation in children. CDR3 length: 14 residues. V shed 2 bases and J shed 5 bases, with 12 bases lying between them. CDR1 is MNHEY and CDR2 is SMNVEV in the germline V gene (reference sequence). Worth noting for this clonotype: Its antigen is unidentified.

The study, taken as a whole, reports: T cells produced anew were the main source of T-cell counts and diversity one year after transplant. High day-60 TCRbeta diversity in some patients came from surviving recipient T cells and thymic progenitors. About two months after transplant, alpha-beta T cells reportedly came from several hundred expanded graft clones.

The authors prepared the TCRbeta library with unique molecular identifiers. Via MiXCR, TCRdb re-called the PCR reads, giving one row per CDR3 protein. The sample has some 300,000 distinct CDR3 sequences, nearly 8% seen once; the top ten hold approximately 9.6%. The sequenced sample was peripheral blood, obtained 360 days after TCRalphabeta/CD19-depleted stem cell transplant. The TCR sequence derives from a female patient aged 2-10 years who had a stem cell transplant for Fanconi anemia, so the T cells may come from the graft donor. V and J are TRBV27 and TRBJ2-5; no firm D call. The CDR3 loop is CASSLRHGSETQYF. The CDR3 bases are TGTGCCAGCAGTTTAAGGCACGGATCGGAGACCCAGTACTTC.